The following is a TCR beta chain sequence with its context. There are 13 residues in the CDR3. The V gene end was trimmed by 10 bases and the J gene end by 3 bases; junction bases not matched to a gene: 5. Per the germline V gene, CDR1 is ENHRY and CDR2 is SYGVKD. This entry comes from a study of T cell changes during pregnancy in multiple sclerosis. Sequencing used immunoSEQ multiplex PCR; TCRdb keeps in-frame clones, though not all of them. The sample has around 100,000 clones, 92% seen once. The sequencing used peripheral blood, collected after pregnancy. This TCR derives from a female donor with multiple sclerosis, enrolled in a pregnancy study. The V gene is TRBV10-3, the J gene TRBJ1-1, with 10 nucleotides matching TRBD1. The CDR3 loop is CATRTGGDTEAFF. The CDR3, as DNA: TGTGCCACACGGACAGGGGGAGACACTGAAGCTTTCTTT.